The entry below gives a single T cell receptor (beta chain) sequence along with its context. The authors' processing: Reference gene primers were amplified, and this amplification served to estimate nucleated cell counts. Method: immunoSEQ multiplex PCR; TCRdb's copy keeps in-frame clones and lacks some. That table gives V, J and clone size, and the DNA gave D and trimming. The data contain about 85,000 clones, 70% to 90% of them singletons. This record comes from a study of blood T cell repertoires in COVID-19. About the study: Collection of acute and convalescent COVID-19 samples took place in the United States, Italy and Spain.

The CDR3 is 15 residues long. The germline V gene has CDR1 LGHNA and CDR2 YSLEER. The ends were cut back, 0 bases at V and 4 bases at J, with 13 bases in the middle. V is TRBV4-3 and J is TRBJ2-7, with unresolved D. The clonotype originates from a man aged 55 to 70 with acute or convalescent COVID-19. Sequenced input: peripheral blood. CDR3 nucleotide sequence: TGCGCCAGCAGCCAAGAGTTCAAACATCGATACGAGCAGTACTTC. It translates to CASSQEFKHRYEQYF.